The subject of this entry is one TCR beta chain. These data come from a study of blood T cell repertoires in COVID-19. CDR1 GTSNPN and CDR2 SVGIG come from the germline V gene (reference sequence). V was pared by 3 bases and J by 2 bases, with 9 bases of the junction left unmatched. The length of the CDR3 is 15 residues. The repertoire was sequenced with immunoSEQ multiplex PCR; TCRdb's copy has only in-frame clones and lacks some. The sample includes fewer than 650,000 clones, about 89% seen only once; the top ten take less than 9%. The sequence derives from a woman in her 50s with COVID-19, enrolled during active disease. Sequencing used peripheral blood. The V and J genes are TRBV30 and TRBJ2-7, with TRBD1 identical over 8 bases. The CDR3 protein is CAWRDGTGFTYEQYF. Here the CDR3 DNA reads TGTGCCTGGAGGGACGGGACAGGATTCACCTACGAGCAGTACTTC.